The 32 T cell receptor beta chains below were found in one sample sequenced in a study of molecular identifiers for immune sequencing clone quantification. TCRdb processed the PCR reads anew with MiXCR; each CDR3 protein has one entry. The sample consists of around 89,000 distinct CDR3 sequences, roughly 19% of them appearing once. The sequenced sample consisted of naive CD8+ T cells from blood, with Jurkat cell RNA spiked in. Subset indicated: FACS-sorted CD8+CD4-CCR7+CD45RA+ naive T cells. The source is a human donor in good health. Some libraries in this study had Jurkat cell RNA spiked in.

Many counts were recorded for this clonotype. The CDR3 DNA follows: TGTGCCAGCCCCGCCGGGACAGAGTACGAGCAGTACTTC. Translating gives CASPAGTEYEQYF. The chain recombines TRBV27 with TRBJ2-7; 7 bases are shared with TRBD1. This CDR3 contains 13 residues. Germline V gene lookup returns CDR1 MNHEY and CDR2 SMNVEV (reference sequence). V was clipped by 8 bases and J by 4 bases; unmatched bases: 8.

On this clonotype: A single base separates this from a much larger clone, so it may be a read error. The chain is built from TRBV11-2 and TRBJ2-7, with TRBD1 matching over 9 bases. Per the germline V gene, CDR1 is SGHAT and CDR2 is FQNNGV. Trimming cost V 4 bases and J 4 bases; bases outside gene matches: 5. This CDR3 is built from 14 residues. The CDR3 spells CASSSPGQGYEQYF. For the CDR3, the DNA is TGTGCCAGCAGCTCTCCGGGACAGGGTTACGAGCAGTACTTC.

This clonotype was picked up many times. The CDR3 loop reads CASRTRTGRETQYF. CDR3 nucleotide sequence: TGTGCCAGCAGAACCAGGACAGGGAGAGAGACCCAGTACTTC. The chain joins TRBV6-2 or TRBV6-3 to TRBJ2-5; 8 positions match TRBD1. Germline CDR1 reads MNHEY; CDR2 reads SVGEGT. This CDR3 has 14 residues. Trimming took 6 bases from V and 4 from J; bases not matched to a gene: 7.

This clonotype has at least ten counts. The rearrangement joins TRBV28 to TRBJ2-3; 9 nucleotides align to TRBD1. The CDR3 contains 15 residues. The trim removed 3 bases at V and 6 bases at J, leaving 7 bases unmatched. Germline V gives CDR1 MDHEN, CDR2 SYDVKM. Written as DNA, the CDR3 is TGTGCCAGCAGTTTCGGGACAGGGTTTTCGGATACGCAGTATTTT. Translated, it gives CASSFGTGFSDTQYF.

This clonotype was detected ten times or more. The J gene is TRBJ2-1, the V gene TRBV4-1; D is perhaps TRBD2 (6 bases). Per germline, CDR1 MGHRA and CDR2 YSYEKL. V was pared by 2 bases and J by 2 bases, with 7 bases between. This CDR3 region has 14 residues. For the CDR3, the DNA is TGCGCCAGCAGCCAACGGGGGACCTACAATGAGCAGTTCTTC. Translated, it gives CASSQRGTYNEQFF.

This clonotype was seen repeatedly, ten times or more. V is TRBV7-9 and J is TRBJ1-1; D ambiguous. Trimming stripped 8 bases from V and 5 bases from J, with 21 bases between. The CDR3 has 15 residues. CDR1 is SEHNR, CDR2 FQNEAQ, per germline (reference sequence). CDR3 region: CASGPPAMLGTEAFF. CDR3 nucleotides: TGTGCCAGCGGTCCCCCAGCCATGTTGGGTACTGAAGCTTTCTTT.

This clonotype was found many times. This chain connects TRBV7-9 to TRBJ2-7; no clear D. Germline V gives CDR1 SEHNR, CDR2 FQNEAQ (reference sequence). Trimming removed 1 base at V and 1 base at J, with 17 bases between. CDR3 length: 17 amino acids. The CDR3 nucleotides read TGTGCCAGCAGCTTAGAGGAAGCAGCCTGGGATTCCTACGAGCAGTACTTC. Protein product: CASSLEEAAWDSYEQYF. The full variable domain, its missing parts supplied by reference TRBV7-9 and TRBJ2-7, is DTGVSQNPRHKITKRGQNVTFRCDPISEHNRLYWYRQTLGQGPEFLTYFQNEAQLEKSRLLSDRFSAERPKGSFSTLEIQRTEQGDSAMYLCASSLEEAAWDSYEQYFGPGTRLTVT.

This clonotype appeared a few times. This chain uses TRBV20-1 with TRBJ2-1, with TRBD2 matching over 7 bases. The CDR3 totals 18 residues. The V gene's germline CDR1 is DFQATT and CDR2 SNEGSKA (reference sequence). With V trimmed by 6 bases and J by 5 bases, 22 bases remained unmatched. The CDR3 nucleotides are TGCAGTGCGCCTGGTGGGGCTAGCGGAACCCGGGGACACAATGAGCAGTTCTTC. Translation: CSAPGGASGTRGHNEQFF.

This clonotype has a count of ten or more. The genes are TRBV27 and TRBJ2-3; the D is unclear. The CDR3 covers 14 residues. V shed 3 bases and J shed 9 bases, with 16 bases lying between them. CDR1 MNHEY and CDR2 SMNVEV come from the germline V gene (reference sequence). The CDR3 nucleotides read TGTGCCAGCAGTTTTAGGGATAACGACGGGACGCAGTATTTT. Translated, it gives CASSFRDNDGTQYF.

As concerns this clonotype: A read error is possible here, since a much larger clone lies one base away. Here the CDR3 omits its conserved ending phenylalanine or tryptophan, so a read error is the likely source. This chain links TRBV5-6 with TRBJ1-5, with D unresolved. CDR3 size: 17 residues. Trimming stripped 1 base from V and 0 bases from J, with 14 bases between. Germline-derived CDR1 and CDR2 are SGHDT and YYEEEE. CDR3 region: CASSLSEDNYSNQPQHL. The CDR3, as DNA: TGTGCCAGCAGCTTGAGTGAGGATAACTATAGCAATCAGCCCCAGCATTTG.

About this clonotype itself: Since no conserved phenylalanine or tryptophan closes the CDR3, a read error is the likely cause. It is unclear where the CDR3 begins or ends on the DNA, so no DNA is shown, and the CDR3 is as TCRdb lists it. The chain is built from TRBV21-1 and TRBJ2-4; the DNA was not used to check the table's D call, TRBD1. TRBV21-1 represents a pseudogene. The CDR3 adds up to 9 amino acids, both ends counted. CDR3 protein: CASSLTGGG.

This clonotype was seen at least ten times. The V gene is TRBV7-9, the J gene TRBJ2-7; tentative D call: TRBD1 (5 bases). The CDR3 loop spans 14 amino acids. V was trimmed by 5 bases and J by 5 bases, leaving 16 bases between them. The germline V gene encodes CDR1 SEHNR and CDR2 FQNEAQ (reference sequence). CDR3 coding DNA: TGTGCCAGCAGCGCCGCCTTAGGGGTCAACGAGCAGTACTTC. This codes for CASSAALGVNEQYF.

As to this clonotype: This may be a read error: a much more frequent sequence differs by one nucleotide. The chain uses TRBV6-5 and TRBJ2-6; D is possibly TRBD1 (5 bases). The germline gives CDR1 MNHEY, CDR2 SVGAGI. The CDR3 is 12 residues long. The CDR3 coding sequence is TGTGCCAGCAGAAATGGGGCCAACGGCCTGACTTTC. Residues: CASRNGANGLTF.

This clonotype has at least ten counts. This CDR3 reads CAWSDGQGPHF. The CDR3 coding sequence is TGTGCCTGGAGTGATGGACAGGGACCGCATTTT. This chain uses TRBV30 with TRBJ1-5, with 8 bases matching TRBD1. The CDR3 consists of 11 residues. CDR1 and CDR2 from the germline V gene are GTSNPN and SVGIG (reference sequence). The V gene end was trimmed by 1 base and the J gene end by 15 bases; junction bases not matched to a gene: 5.

On this clonotype: It may be a read error: a sequence one base away is much more abundant. The chain combines TRBV7-9 with TRBJ2-7, with D possibly being TRBD2 (5 bases). The CDR3 length is 13 residues. V lost 3 bases and J lost 6, with 12 bases in between. Germline CDR1 and CDR2: SEHNR and FQNEAQ (reference sequence). The CDR3, as DNA: TGTGCCAGCAGCTTCGTGGAGGATCGCGAGCAGTACTTC. It codes for CASSFVEDREQYF. Combining the CDR3 with reference TRBV7-9 and TRBJ2-7 gives the whole variable domain DTGVSQNPRHKITKRGQNVTFRCDPISEHNRLYWYRQTLGQGPEFLTYFQNEAQLEKSRLLSDRFSAERPKGSFSTLEIQRTEQGDSAMYLCASSFVEDREQYFGPGTRLTVT.

This clonotype was detected ten times or more. The V and J genes are TRBV20-1 and TRBJ2-1; D is unresolved. Per the germline V gene, CDR1 is DFQATT and CDR2 is SNEGSKA (reference sequence). There are 11 residues in the CDR3. V was shortened by 1 base and J by 10 bases, with 8 bases between the two germline ends. The CDR3 DNA reads as TGCAGTGCTAGAGTTGATGGGGAGCAGTTCTTC. Translated: CSARVDGEQFF.

The J gene is TRBJ2-1, the V gene TRBV4-2, with 8 bases fitting TRBD1. V was clipped by 3 bases and J by 7 bases; unmatched bases: 8. Germline-derived CDR1 and CDR2 are LGHNA and YNFKEQ. CDR3 length: 15 amino acids. The CDR3 nucleotides read TGTGCCAGCAGCCAGGGGACAGGAACTCGAAATGAGCAGTTCTTC. This gives the protein CASSQGTGTRNEQFF.

This clonotype was observed at least ten times. The V call is TRBV7-6, the J call TRBJ2-3; D uncertain. The CDR3 extends over 11 amino acids. The germline V gene encodes CDR1 SGHVS and CDR2 FNYEAQ. Trimming removed 5 bases from V and 2 bases from J, with 2 bases in between. CDR3 bases: TGTGCCAGCAGCATCACAGATACGCAGTATTTT. Translated, it gives CASSITDTQYF.

There are many counts of this clonotype. The chain couples TRBV9 to TRBJ1-1; no definite D call. V was clipped by 0 bases and J by 2 bases, with 11 bases between them. From germline, CDR1 is SGDLS and CDR2 YYNGEE. The CDR3 runs to 15 residues. DNA for the CDR3: TGTGCCAGCAGCGTAGTTGGTGACGGCAACACTGAAGCTTTCTTT. Residues: CASSVVGDGNTEAFF.

This clonotype came up many times. The V call is TRBV7-9, the J call TRBJ1-1; D gene ambiguous. The CDR3 is made up of 10 amino acids. Trimming stripped 4 bases from V and 8 bases from J, with 5 bases between. Germline V CDR1 and CDR2: SEHNR, FQNEAQ (reference sequence). CDR3 in amino acids: CASSSIEAFF. CDR3 DNA: TGTGCCAGCAGCTCTATCGAAGCTTTCTTT.

V is TRBV5-1 and J is TRBJ2-1; TRBD2 aligns across 8 bases. V shed 2 bases, J shed 2 bases, and the junction held 3 bases outside the gene matches. Germline lookup yields CDR1 SGHRS and CDR2 YFSETQ. The CDR3 runs to 15 residues. The CDR3 reads CASSLERGPYNEQFF. CDR3 in DNA: TGCGCCAGCAGCTTAGAGCGGGGGCCCTACAATGAGCAGTTCTTC.

This clonotype was observed at least ten times. The DNA of the CDR3 is TGTGCCACCAGTGATTTTAGCAATGAGCAGTTCTTC. Translation: CATSDFSNEQFF. The V and J genes are TRBV24-1 and TRBJ2-1; no definite D call. The CDR3 length is 12 residues. The V end was cut by 1 base, the J end by 6 bases, with 3 bases between. Germline V CDR1 and CDR2: KGHDR, SFDVKD.

This clonotype was seen many times. The gene calls are TRBV19 and TRBJ2-7; D may be TRBD1 (5 bases). Germline lookup yields CDR1 LNHDA and CDR2 SQIVND (reference sequence). Trimming cost V 6 bases and J 6 bases, with 18 bases left between them. This CDR3 is 14 amino acids long. In DNA form, the CDR3 reads TGTGCCAGTAGCGAGGAGCCAGTCAGGGCCGAGCAGTACTTC. Its protein is CASSEEPVRAEQYF.

Worth noting for this clonotype: Sequence at one end of the junction differs from germline and may be a read error. The chain couples TRBV6-2 or TRBV6-3 to TRBJ2-7; no clear D. The CDR3 extends over 14 amino acids. Germline CDR1 reads MNHEY; CDR2 reads SVGEGT. CDR3: CASSYSSRSYGQYF. The CDR3 coding sequence is TGTGCCAGCAGTTATTCATCCAGATCCTACGGGCAGTACTTC.

This clonotype was found many times. This sequence joins TRBV7-2 and TRBJ2-7; D may be TRBD1 (6 bases). The V end lost 4 bases, the J end lost 5 bases, and 15 bases lay between the germline ends. Per the germline V gene, CDR1 is SGHTA and CDR2 is FQGNSA. This CDR3 is 14 amino acids long. DNA of the CDR3: TGTGCCAGCAGCTCCCTGGCAGGGGATAACGAGCAGTACTTC. Protein product: CASSSLAGDNEQYF.

There are many counts of this clonotype. As DNA, the CDR3 is TGTGCCAGCAGTCGACACGGATCCACCCTCTATAGCAATCAGCCCCAGCATTTT. Its protein product is CASSRHGSTLYSNQPQHF. This chain uses TRBV28 with TRBJ1-5, with D unresolved. The germline V and J ends were trimmed by 5 bases and 0 bases, with 20 bases remaining between them. CDR1 is MDHEN and CDR2 is SYDVKM in the germline V gene. This CDR3 region has 18 residues.

This clonotype was detected ten times or more. This chain connects TRBV19 to TRBJ1-1, with D uncertain. This CDR3 has 11 residues. Germline CDR1 is LNHDA and CDR2 is SQIVND (reference sequence). V was clipped by 0 bases and J by 4 bases, with 0 bases between them. The CDR3 loop is CASSIDTEAFF. The CDR3 DNA is TGTGCCAGTAGTATAGACACTGAAGCTTTCTTT.

Ten or more counts support this clonotype. The chain uses TRBV28 and TRBJ2-1, with D perhaps matching TRBD2 (6 bases). The V gene lost 7 bases and the J gene lost 4 bases, with 17 bases spanning the gap. This CDR3 is built from 15 residues. Looked up from germline, CDR1 is MDHEN and CDR2 is SYDVKM. CDR3 DNA: TGTGCCAGCACCATTTCGGGCGGGGAGTACAATGAGCAGTTCTTC. Translating gives CASTISGGEYNEQFF.

This clonotype was detected many times. V usage is TRBV11-2 and J usage is TRBJ2-1; D may be TRBD2 (6 bases). CDR1 is SGHAT and CDR2 is FQNNGV in the germline V gene. V was pared by 5 bases and J by 4 bases, with 9 bases between. The CDR3 loop spans 13 amino acids. The CDR3 region has the DNA TGTGCCAGCAGCCTAGGACTATACAATGAGCAGTTCTTC. Translating it yields CASSLGLYNEQFF.

This clonotype has more than one count but fewer than ten. Being one base from a much bigger clone, this may be a read error. The V gene is TRBV6-1, the J gene TRBJ2-7; D is ambiguous. The length of the CDR3 is 17 residues. CDR1 is MNHNS, CDR2 SASEGT, per germline. The CDR3 is CASSEAALGYSSYEQCF. As DNA, the CDR3 is TGTGCCAGCAGTGAAGCGGCCCTCGGGTATAGCTCCTACGAGCAGTGCTTC.

This clonotype was seen many times. V usage is TRBV13 and J usage is TRBJ2-3; possible D gene TRBD1, 6 bases. Germline assignment: CDR1 PRHDT and CDR2 FYEKMQ (reference sequence). Trimming removed 5 bases at V and 1 base at J, with 16 bases between. The CDR3 contains 16 residues. Here the CDR3 reads CASSAPTGFGTDTQYF. CDR3 bases: TGTGCCAGCAGCGCCCCAACAGGGTTCGGCACAGATACGCAGTATTTT. Combining the CDR3 with reference TRBV13 and TRBJ2-3 gives the whole variable domain AAGVIQSPRHLIKEKRETATLKCYPIPRHDTVYWYQQGPGQDPQFLISFYEKMQSDKGSIPDRFSAQQFSDYHSELNMSSLELGDSALYFCASSAPTGFGTDTQYFGPGTRLTVL.

CDR3 DNA sequence: TGTGCGAGCGACAGGGGGAACACCGGGGAGCTGTTTTTT. This encodes CASDRGNTGELFF. The genes are TRBV2 and TRBJ2-2; 8 nucleotides align to TRBD1. Germline V gives CDR1 SNHLY, CDR2 FYNNEI. CDR3 size: 13 residues. Looking up the rest from reference TRBV2 and TRBJ2-2 gives the full variable domain: EPEVTQTPSHQVTQMGQEVILRCVPISNHLYFYWYRQILGQKVEFLVSFYNNEISEKSEIFDDQFSVERPDGSNFTLKIRSTKLEDSAMYFCASDRGNTGELFFGEGSRLTVL.